This paragraph reports one T cell receptor beta chain. Its antigen is not yet known. The input lacks base qualities; no much larger clone sits a single base away. The data were obtained in a study of T cells in localized non-small cell lung cancer (dated by TCRdb to the early 2020s). The study in broad terms: Comparing tumors with uninvolved tumor-adjacent lungs, the study looked at the T cell repertoires of fewer than 250 patients with early-stage NSCLC. The cohort was made up of around 250 treatment-naive NSCLC patients whose localized lung tumors had been resected. Of the NSCLC patients, 120 to 150 were male and about a hundred were female, and the mean age was roughly 61 years.

What the study reported, not specific to this receptor: Because multi-region tumor sequencing was not done, intratumor heterogeneity could not be ruled out. The highest T cell clonality was observed in uninvolved tumor-adjacent lung, where clonality exceeded that of tumor, suggesting that antigenic responses were more focused in uninvolved tumor-adjacent lung. Because the study design was exploratory, TCR variables were selected using unadjusted p-values without false-discovery rate correction. Higher blood T cell density associated with longer overall survival, while higher adjacent-lung clonality associated with shorter survival. Of the top 100 tumor clones, a median of approximately 60 were detected in paired uninvolved adjacent lung; roughly 29 were also among that lung's top 100.

At diagnosis, tumor, uninvolved tumor-adjacent lung and peripheral blood were collected and then preserved as a mix of FFPE and fresh-frozen material. For TCR repertoire profiling, the blood samples were analyzed as peripheral blood mononuclear cells. The immunoSEQ Assay was used to sequence TCR beta CDR3 regions from DNA. In the original analysis: To compute T cell density, TCR beta template counts were normalized to usable DNA, which was estimated by amplifying housekeeping genes. Richness was estimated using the preseqR package, with extrapolation to 400,000 templates for PBMC samples and to 120,000 templates for tissue samples. Clonality was defined by subtracting Pielou's evenness from one. Tissue-enriched TCRs were identified through differential abundance testing performed on productive amino-acid clonotypes, with a minimum total count of 5 and an alpha of 0.1. The Jaccard Index and the Morisita Overlap Index were used to quantify repertoire overlap between compartments. TCR beta CDR3s were clustered by GLIPH together with public tetramer-defined viral CDR3s, and at least three viral sequences plus V-gene enrichment were required for viral motifs. TCRdb retrieved this table from immuneACCESS and kept in-frame rearrangements only. Not all clones are present; in checked studies, unresolved V genes account for under half, and no reason is known for the remainder. V, J and clone size derive from that table, while D and trimming were established from the DNA sequence. For this sample the table gives tens of thousands of clones, of which about 90% were detected only once. Together, the top ten hold around 28% of the sample.

From the cysteine up to the phenylalanine, the CDR3 has a length of 15 residues. Only the CDR3 region is kept as DNA, spanning 45 bases read in frame from base 1. Trimming at the junction amounts to 6 bases on V and 4 bases on J, and the germline ends lie 19 bases apart. CDR1 and CDR2 are read off the germline V gene as MNHEY and SVGAGI. The sequence is built from TRBV6-5 and TRBJ2-7; a confident D gene designation cannot be given. The sample consisted of peripheral blood, taken before any cancer treatment. This clonotype was sampled from a male donor at least 60 years old with stage I squamous cell lung carcinoma. CDR3 reads: CASSPLTRNDYEQYF. The DNA sequence is given as TGTGCCAGCAGCCCCCTCACAAGGAACGATTACGAGCAGTACTTC.